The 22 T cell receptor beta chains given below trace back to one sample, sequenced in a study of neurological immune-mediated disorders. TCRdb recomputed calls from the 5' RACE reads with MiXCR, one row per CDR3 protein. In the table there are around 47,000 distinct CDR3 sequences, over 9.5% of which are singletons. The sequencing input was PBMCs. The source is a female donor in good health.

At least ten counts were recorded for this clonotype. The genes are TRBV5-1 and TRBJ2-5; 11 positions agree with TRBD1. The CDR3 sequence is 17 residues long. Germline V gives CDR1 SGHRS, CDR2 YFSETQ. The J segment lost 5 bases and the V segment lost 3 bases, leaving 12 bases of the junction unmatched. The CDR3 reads CASSYLVGTGGVETQYF. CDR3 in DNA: TGCGCCAGCAGCTATCTTGTGGGGACAGGGGGTGTGGAGACCCAGTACTTC.

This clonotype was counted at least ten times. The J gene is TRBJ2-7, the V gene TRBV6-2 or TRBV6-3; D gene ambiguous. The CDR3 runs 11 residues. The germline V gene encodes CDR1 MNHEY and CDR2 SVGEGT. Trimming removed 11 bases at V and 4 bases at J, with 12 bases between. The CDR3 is CASESGYEQYF. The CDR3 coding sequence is TGTGCCTCCGAGTCTGGATACGAGCAGTACTTC.

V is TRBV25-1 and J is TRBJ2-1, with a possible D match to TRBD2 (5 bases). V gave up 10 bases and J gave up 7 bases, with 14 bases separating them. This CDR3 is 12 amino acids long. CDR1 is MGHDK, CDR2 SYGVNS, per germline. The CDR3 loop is CATQERSNEQFF. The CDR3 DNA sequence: TGTGCCACCCAAGAGCGGTCGAATGAGCAGTTCTTC.

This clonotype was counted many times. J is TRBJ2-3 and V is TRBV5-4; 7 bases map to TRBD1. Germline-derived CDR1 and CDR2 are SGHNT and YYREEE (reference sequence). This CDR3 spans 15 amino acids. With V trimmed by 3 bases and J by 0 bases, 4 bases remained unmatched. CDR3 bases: TGTGCCAGCAGCTACGGACAGGCTAGCACAGATACGCAGTATTTT. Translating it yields CASSYGQASTDTQYF.

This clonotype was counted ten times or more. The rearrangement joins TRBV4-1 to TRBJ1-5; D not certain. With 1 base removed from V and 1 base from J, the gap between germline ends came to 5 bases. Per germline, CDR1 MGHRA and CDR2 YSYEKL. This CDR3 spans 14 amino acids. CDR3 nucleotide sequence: TGCGCCAGCAGCCAAGGACGGAGCAATCAGCCCCAGCATTTT. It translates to CASSQGRSNQPQHF.

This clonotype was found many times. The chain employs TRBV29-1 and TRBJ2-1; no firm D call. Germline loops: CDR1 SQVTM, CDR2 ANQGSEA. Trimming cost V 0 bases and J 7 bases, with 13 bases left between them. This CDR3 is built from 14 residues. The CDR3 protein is CSVEDRVFRNEQFF. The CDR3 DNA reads TGCAGCGTTGAAGATCGGGTCTTTAGGAATGAGCAGTTCTTC.

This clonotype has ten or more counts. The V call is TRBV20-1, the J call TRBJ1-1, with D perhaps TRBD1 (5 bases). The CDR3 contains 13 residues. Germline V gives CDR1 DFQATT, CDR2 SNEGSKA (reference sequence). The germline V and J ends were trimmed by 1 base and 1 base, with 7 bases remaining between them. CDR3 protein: CSARAQGNTEAFF. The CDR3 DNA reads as TGCAGTGCTAGAGCCCAGGGGAACACTGAAGCTTTCTTT.

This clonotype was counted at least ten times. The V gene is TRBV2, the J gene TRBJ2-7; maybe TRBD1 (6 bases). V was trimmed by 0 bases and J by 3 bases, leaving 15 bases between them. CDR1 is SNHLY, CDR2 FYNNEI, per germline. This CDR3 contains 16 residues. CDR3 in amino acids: CASSEALLDRSYEQYF. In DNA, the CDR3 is TGTGCCAGCAGTGAAGCGCTACTTGACAGGAGCTACGAGCAGTACTTC.

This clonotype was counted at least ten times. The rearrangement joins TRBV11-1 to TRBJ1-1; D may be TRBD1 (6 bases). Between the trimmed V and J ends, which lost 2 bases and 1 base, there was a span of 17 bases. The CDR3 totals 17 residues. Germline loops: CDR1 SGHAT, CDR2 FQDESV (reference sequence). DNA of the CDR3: TGTGCCAGCAGCTTAAACGGACCAGGACAGCCGAACACTGAAGCTTTCTTT. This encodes CASSLNGPGQPNTEAFF.

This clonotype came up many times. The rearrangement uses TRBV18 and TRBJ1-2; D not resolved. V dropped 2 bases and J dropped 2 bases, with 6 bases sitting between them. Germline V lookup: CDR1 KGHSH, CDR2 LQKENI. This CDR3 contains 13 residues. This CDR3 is CASSPGQNYGYTF. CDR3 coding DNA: TGTGCCAGCTCACCAGGGCAGAACTATGGCTACACCTTC.

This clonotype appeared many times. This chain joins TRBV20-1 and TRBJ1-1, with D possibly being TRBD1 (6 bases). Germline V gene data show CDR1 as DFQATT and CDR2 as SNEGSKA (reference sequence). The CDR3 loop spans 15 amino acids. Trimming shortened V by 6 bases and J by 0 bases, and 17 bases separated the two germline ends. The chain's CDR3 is CSAISYREVNTEAFF. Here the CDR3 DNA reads TGCAGTGCCATAAGTTACAGGGAGGTGAACACTGAAGCTTTCTTT.

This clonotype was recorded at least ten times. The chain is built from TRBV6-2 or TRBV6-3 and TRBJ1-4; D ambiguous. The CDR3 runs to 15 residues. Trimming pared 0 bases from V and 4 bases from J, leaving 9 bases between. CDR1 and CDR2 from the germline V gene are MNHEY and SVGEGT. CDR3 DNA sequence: TGTGCCAGCAGTTACTCCGTGGGGATTAATGAAAAACTGTTTTTT. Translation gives CASSYSVGINEKLFF.

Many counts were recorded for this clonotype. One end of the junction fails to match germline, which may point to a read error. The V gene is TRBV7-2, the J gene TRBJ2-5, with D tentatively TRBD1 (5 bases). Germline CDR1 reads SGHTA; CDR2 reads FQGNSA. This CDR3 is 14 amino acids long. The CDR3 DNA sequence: TGTGTCAGCAGCCCGCAATGGGGCAAAGAGACCCAGTACTTC. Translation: CVSSPQWGKETQYF.

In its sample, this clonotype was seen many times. CDR3 DNA sequence: TGTGCCAGCAGTTTTGCACCTTACACCGGGGAGCTGTTTTTT. Amino acid sequence: CASSFAPYTGELFF. The rearrangement joins TRBV12-3 or TRBV12-4 to TRBJ2-2; D ambiguous. Trimming took 3 bases from V and 3 from J, leaving 8 bases between them. The CDR3 has 14 residues.

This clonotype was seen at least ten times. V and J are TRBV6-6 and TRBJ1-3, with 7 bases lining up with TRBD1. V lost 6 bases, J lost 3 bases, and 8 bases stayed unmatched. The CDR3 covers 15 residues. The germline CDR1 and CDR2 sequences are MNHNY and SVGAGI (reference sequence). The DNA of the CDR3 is TGTGCCAGCAGCCGAGGGACAGAGAATGGAAACACCATATATTTT. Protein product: CASSRGTENGNTIYF.

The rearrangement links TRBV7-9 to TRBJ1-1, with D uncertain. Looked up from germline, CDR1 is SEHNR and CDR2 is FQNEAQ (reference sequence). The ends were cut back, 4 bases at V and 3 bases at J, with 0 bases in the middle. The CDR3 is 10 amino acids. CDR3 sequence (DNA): TGTGCCAGCAGCTACACTGAAGCTTTCTTT. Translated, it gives CASSYTEAFF.

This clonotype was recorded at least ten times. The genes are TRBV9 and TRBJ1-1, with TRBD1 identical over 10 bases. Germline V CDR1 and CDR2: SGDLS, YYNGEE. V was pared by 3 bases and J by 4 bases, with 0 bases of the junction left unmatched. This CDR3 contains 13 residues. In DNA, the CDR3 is TGTGCCAGCAGCGGGACAGGGGGCACTGAAGCTTTCTTT. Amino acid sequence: CASSGTGGTEAFF.

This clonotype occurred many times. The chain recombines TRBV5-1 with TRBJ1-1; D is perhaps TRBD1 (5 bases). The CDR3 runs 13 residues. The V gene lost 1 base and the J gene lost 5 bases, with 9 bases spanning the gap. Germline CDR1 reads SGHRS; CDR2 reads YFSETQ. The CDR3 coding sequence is TGCGCCAGCAGCTTGACCAGGGAGACTGAAGCTTTCTTT. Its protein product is CASSLTRETEAFF.

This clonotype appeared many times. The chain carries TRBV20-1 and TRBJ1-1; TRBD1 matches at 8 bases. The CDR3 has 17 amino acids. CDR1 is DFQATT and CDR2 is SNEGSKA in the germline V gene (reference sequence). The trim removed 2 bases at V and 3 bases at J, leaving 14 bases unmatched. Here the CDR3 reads CSARNRDRYSGDTEAFF. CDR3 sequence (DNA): TGCAGTGCTAGAAACCGGGACAGGTACTCCGGTGACACTGAAGCTTTCTTT.

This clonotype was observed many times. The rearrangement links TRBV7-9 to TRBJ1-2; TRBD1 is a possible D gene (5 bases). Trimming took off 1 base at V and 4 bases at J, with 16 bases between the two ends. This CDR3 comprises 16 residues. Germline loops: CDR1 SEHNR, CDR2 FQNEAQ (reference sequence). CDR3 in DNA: TGTGCCAGCAGCTTAGGTTCCCAGGGCGGACGCTATGGCTACACCTTC. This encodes CASSLGSQGGRYGYTF.

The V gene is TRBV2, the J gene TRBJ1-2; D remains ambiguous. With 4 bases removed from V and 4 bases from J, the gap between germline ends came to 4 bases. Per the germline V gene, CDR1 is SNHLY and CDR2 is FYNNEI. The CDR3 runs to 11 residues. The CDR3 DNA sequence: TGTGCCAGCAGTGTGAGCTATGGCTACACCTTC. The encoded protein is CASSVSYGYTF.

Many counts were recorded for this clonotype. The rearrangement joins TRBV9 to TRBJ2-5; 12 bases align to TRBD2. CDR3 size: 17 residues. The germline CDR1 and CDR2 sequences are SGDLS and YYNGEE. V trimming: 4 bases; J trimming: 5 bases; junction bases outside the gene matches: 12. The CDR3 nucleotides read TGTGCCAGCAGCCCCCGGACTAGCGGGGACTTCGGGGAGACCCAGTACTTC. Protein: CASSPRTSGDFGETQYF. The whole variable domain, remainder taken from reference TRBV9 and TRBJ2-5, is DSGVTQTPKHLITATGQRVTLRCSPRSGDLSVYWYQQSLDQGLQFLIQYYNGEERAKGNILERFSAQQFPDLHSELNLSSLELGDSALYFCASSPRTSGDFGETQYFGPGTRLLVL.